The entry below gives a single TCR beta chain sequence along with its context. Its antigen is currently unknown. Alongside blood RNA obtained from unsorted whole blood, germline DNA was also extracted. Investigators obtained four milliliters of peripheral blood ahead of surgery. This specimen comes from a study of tumor-infiltrating lymphocytes in primary liver carcinoma. Study as a whole: Stage T1-T3 N0M0 and a size of about 4 to 11 cm characterized the tumors.

The study's findings and limits: With p = 0.039, the top-250-clone fraction in tumors significantly exceeded that in blood. Overlap in tumor-adjacent and tumor-blood pairs fell below that of tumor region pairs.

TCR beta cDNA came from about 500 ng total RNA, primed with a constant-region primer. The TCR beta library was amplified through three nested multiplex PCR rounds in a modified ARM-PCR procedure. Rounds one and two of PCR, each of approximately 11 cycles, were primed with TRBV1-TRBV30 forward primers and a C-beta reverse primer. From the multiplex PCR reads, TCRdb called clonotypes with MiXCR, one entry per CDR3 protein. The repertoire has 300,000 to 350,000 distinct CDR3 sequences, around three fifths of them found once; the top ten carry 5.5% to 8%. Germline CDR1 is SGHNT and CDR2 is YYREEE (reference sequence). This CDR3 comprises 13 residues. The V end was cut by 2 bases, the J end by 10 bases, with 15 bases between.

The sequencing sample was made of peripheral blood. The chain combines TRBV5-4 with TRBJ2-5; D is ambiguous. The receptor comes from a man aged 35 to 55 with primary liver carcinoma and hepatitis B virus infection. This chain's CDR3 is CASSFRTSVSQYF. The CDR3 DNA reads TGTGCCAGCAGCTTCCGGACCTCCGTCAGCCAGTACTTC.